The clone carrying this T cell receptor (beta chain) was seen once. The antigen remains unidentified. The table came from immunoSEQ multiplex PCR; TCRdb's copy has only in-frame clones and leaves some out. The data show about 46,000 clones, roughly nine tenths seen once. This sample is drawn from a study of OX40 agonist ivuxolimab in advanced cancers. Study summary: Intravenous ivuxolimab was administered to patients every 2 weeks at 0.01 to 10 mg/kg. Partial responses were recorded for three patients, including one with hepatocellular carcinoma and two with cutaneous melanoma.

Whole-study findings and limits: The antigen specificity of the peripheral T cells (those that were expanded) was not determined. Those patients achieving a partial response at 0.1-3.0 mg/kg showed among the lowest clonal expansion.

Germline CDR1 is LGHNA and CDR2 is YSLEER. This CDR3 is 14 amino acids long. Trimming cost V 3 bases and J 7 bases, with 13 bases left between them. This rearrangement joins TRBV4-3 to TRBJ2-4; a possible D gene is TRBD2 (6 bases). This receptor was identified in an adult with an advanced solid tumor such as melanoma, head and neck, liver or kidney cancer. The specimen comprised CD4+ or CD8+ T cells sorted from blood, sampled in a trial of the OX40 agonist ivuxolimab. CDR3 sequence: CASSQGGTYNIQYF. CDR3 sequence (DNA): TGCGCCAGCAGCCAGGGCGGGACTTATAACATTCAGTACTTC.